Listed here are 7 T cell receptor beta chains from one sample, sequenced in a study of molecular identifiers for immune sequencing clone quantification. Via MiXCR, TCRdb re-called the PCR reads, giving one row per CDR3 protein. The table records approximately 590,000 distinct CDR3 sequences, about 25% of them present only once. The material sequenced was naive CD8+ T cells from blood, with Jurkat cell RNA spiked in. Noted subset: FACS-sorted CD8+CD4-CCR7+CD45RA+ naive T cells. All receptors derive from a human donor in good health. Some libraries in this study had Jurkat cell RNA spiked in.

The chain joins TRBV11-2 to TRBJ2-1, with D possibly being TRBD2 (5 bases). CDR1 and CDR2 from the germline V gene are SGHAT and FQNNGV. V dropped 4 bases and J dropped 0 bases, with 13 bases sitting between them. There are 16 residues in the CDR3. CDR3 nucleotides: TGTGCCAGCAGCTCAGGACTGGGCAGCTCCTACAATGAGCAGTTCTTC. It encodes CASSSGLGSSYNEQFF.

The chain links TRBV6-2 or TRBV6-3 to TRBJ2-7; 15 positions agree with TRBD2. V was clipped by 2 bases and J by 4 bases; unmatched bases: 9. The CDR3 has 18 amino acids. Per germline, CDR1 MNHEY and CDR2 SVGEGT. The CDR3 DNA reads as TGTGCCAGCAGTTACACCGGGACTAGCGGGGGGCCAGGATACGAGCAGTACTTC. It is translated as CASSYTGTSGGPGYEQYF.

This clonotype has a handful of counts. V usage is TRBV7-6 and J usage is TRBJ2-3, with D unclear. V was clipped by 1 base and J by 8 bases, with 13 bases between them. This CDR3 has 14 residues. Germline V CDR1 and CDR2: SGHVS, FNYEAQ. The chain's CDR3 is CASSLEVLAVTQYF. The CDR3 nucleotides read TGTGCCAGCAGCTTAGAGGTGTTGGCGGTTACGCAGTATTTT.

This chain connects TRBV20-1 to TRBJ2-7; no clear D. Trimming shortened V by 1 base and J by 0 bases, and 10 bases separated the two germline ends. Germline V CDR1 and CDR2: DFQATT, SNEGSKA (reference sequence). This CDR3 comprises 14 residues. CDR3: CSARVARSSYEQYF. DNA of the CDR3: TGCAGTGCTAGAGTAGCAAGATCCTCCTACGAGCAGTACTTC.

CDR3 bases: TGTGCCAGCAGCCCGCTCCCCGGCGGAAGTAATTCACCCCTCCACTTT. Its translation: CASSPLPGGSNSPLHF. V is TRBV7-9 and J is TRBJ1-6; D is uncertain. The CDR3 is 16 residues long. Trimming removed 5 bases at V and 6 bases at J, with 17 bases between. The germline V gene has CDR1 SEHNR and CDR2 FQNEAQ (reference sequence).

This clonotype turned up a few times. CDR3 bases: TGTGCCAGCAGCTTAGGGGGACCGATCGCCTATAATTCACCCCTCCACTTT. It translates to CASSLGGPIAYNSPLHF. The genes are TRBV7-6 and TRBJ1-6; tentative D call: TRBD1 (5 bases). V dropped 1 base and J dropped 2 bases, with 12 bases sitting between them. This CDR3 has 17 residues. Germline V gene data show CDR1 as SGHVS and CDR2 as FNYEAQ. Filled out from reference TRBV7-6 and TRBJ1-6, the complete variable domain reads GAGVSQSPRYKVTKRGQDVALRCDPISGHVSLYWYRQALGQGPEFLTYFNYEAQQDKSGLPNDRFSAERPEGSISTLTIQRTEQRDSAMYRCASSLGGPIAYNSPLHFGNGTRLTVT.

In this sample, this clonotype turned up many times. J is TRBJ1-4 and V is TRBV29-1; no clear D gene. V was shortened by 6 bases and J by 0 bases, with 5 bases between the two germline ends. This CDR3 is 12 amino acids long. CDR1 SQVTM and CDR2 ANQGSEA come from the germline V gene. CDR3 sequence: CSVFATNEKLFF. The CDR3 DNA follows: TGCAGCGTGTTTGCAACTAATGAAAAACTGTTTTTT. Supplemented by reference TRBV29-1 and TRBJ1-4, the full variable domain reads SAVISQKPSRDICQRGTSLTIQCQVDSQVTMMFWYRQQPGQSLTLIATANQGSEATYESGFVIDKFPISRPNLTFSTLTVSNMSPEDSSIYLCSVFATNEKLFFGSGTQLSVL.